Sequencing of this T cell receptor beta chain was carried out in a study of T cells after yellow fever vaccination. Background on the study: Where fractions had low cell numbers, libraries were prepared from them with the SMART-Seq v4 Ultra Low Input RNA kit.

Germline loops: CDR1 MDHEN, CDR2 SYDVKM. Trimming at V came to 1 base and at J to 3 bases, leaving 4 bases not matched to a gene. The CDR3 has 16 residues. Making TCR cDNA involved 5'RACE template switching, which added UMIs and a universal primer site. TCRdb independently ran MiXCR on the 5' RACE reads; one entry per CDR3 protein. This table has almost 600,000 distinct CDR3 sequences, approximately 12% appearing once. Study-wide results and caveats: Contaminating bulk clonotypes could be abundant in FACS-sorted repertoires. The booster response re-showed most primary clones: about 96% CD4, about 89% CD8.

Note on this clonotype: What it binds is not known.

The sequences come from PBMCs, collected on the day of the yellow fever booster vaccination. The TCR was taken from a man aged 25-45 years who received the YFV17D yellow fever vaccine. V is TRBV28 and J is TRBJ2-7; 12 bases are a match to TRBD2. For the CDR3, the DNA is TGTGCCAGCAGTTTATTGACTAGCGGGAGTGACTACGAGCAGTACTTC. Translation: CASSLLTSGSDYEQYF.